This T cell receptor (beta chain) was documented in a study of CD8+ T cells in alopecia areata. At the level of the study: Oral tofacitinib (5 to 10 mg twice daily) was administered to treated patients. General study points: More clonal than normal scalp was lesional scalp, particularly alopecia totalis/universalis.

Noted treatment: oral pan-JAK inhibitor, 5-10 mg twice daily. It was from alopecia areata patients that lesional scalp punch biopsies and peripheral blood were collected. Trimming shortened V by 7 bases and J by 1 base, and 16 bases separated the two germline ends. The CDR3 spans 15 residues. CDR1 and CDR2 (germline): SQVTM, ANQGSEA. Sequencing relied on a cDNA template that was reverse transcribed from extracted RNA. Clones were read by immunoSEQ multiplex PCR, and TCRdb kept only the in-frame ones, dropping some. The sample has about 100,000 clones; around 47% are singletons. This clone was detected only a few times. Its specificity is not known.

Specimen: CD8+ T cells sorted from blood, collected at week 24, from a patient treated with tofacitinib. The clonotype originates from a human donor with alopecia areata. The genes are TRBV29-1 and TRBJ2-2; TRBD1 might be the D (6 bases). The CDR3 spells CSAARRGLNTGELFF. The CDR3 nucleotides read TGCAGCGCCGCCCGCAGGGGCTTGAACACCGGGGAGCTGTTTTTT.